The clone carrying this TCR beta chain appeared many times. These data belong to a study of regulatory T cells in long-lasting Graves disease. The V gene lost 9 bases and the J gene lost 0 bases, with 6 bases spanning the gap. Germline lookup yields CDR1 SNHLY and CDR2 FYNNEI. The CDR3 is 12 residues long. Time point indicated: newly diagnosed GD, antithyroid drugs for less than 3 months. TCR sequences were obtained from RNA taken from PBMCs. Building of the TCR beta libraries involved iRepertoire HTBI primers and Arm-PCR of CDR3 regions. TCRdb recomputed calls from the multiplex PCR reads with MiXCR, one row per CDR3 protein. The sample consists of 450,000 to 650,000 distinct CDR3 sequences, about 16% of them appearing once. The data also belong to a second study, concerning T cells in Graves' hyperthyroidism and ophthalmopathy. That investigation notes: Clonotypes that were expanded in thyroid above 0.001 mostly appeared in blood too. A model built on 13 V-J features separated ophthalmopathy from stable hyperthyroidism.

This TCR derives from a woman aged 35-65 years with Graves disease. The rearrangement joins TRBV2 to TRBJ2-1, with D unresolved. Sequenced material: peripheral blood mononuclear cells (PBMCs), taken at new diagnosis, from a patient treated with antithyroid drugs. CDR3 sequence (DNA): TGTGCCAGTCACAGCTCCTACAATGAGCAGTTCTTC. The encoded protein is CASHSSYNEQFF. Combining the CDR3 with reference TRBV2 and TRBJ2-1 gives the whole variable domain EPEVTQTPSHQVTQMGQEVILRCVPISNHLYFYWYRQILGQKVEFLVSFYNNEISEKSEIFDDQFSVERPDGSNFTLKIRSTKLEDSAMYFCASHSSYNEQFFGPGTRLTVL.